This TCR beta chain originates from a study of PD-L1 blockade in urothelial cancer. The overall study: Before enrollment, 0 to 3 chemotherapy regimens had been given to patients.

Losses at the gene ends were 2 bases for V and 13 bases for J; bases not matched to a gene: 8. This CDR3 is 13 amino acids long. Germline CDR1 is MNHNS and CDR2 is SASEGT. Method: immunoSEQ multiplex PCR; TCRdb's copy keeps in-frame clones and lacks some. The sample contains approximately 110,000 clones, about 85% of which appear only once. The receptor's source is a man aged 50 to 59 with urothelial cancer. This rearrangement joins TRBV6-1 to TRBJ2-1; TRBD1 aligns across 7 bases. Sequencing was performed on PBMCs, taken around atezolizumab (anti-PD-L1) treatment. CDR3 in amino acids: CASSESGQRTQFF. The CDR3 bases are TGTGCCAGCAGTGAATCGGGACAGCGCACTCAGTTCTTC.